The 25 T cell receptor beta chains presented below share a single source sample, sequenced in a study of regulatory T cells in long-lasting Graves disease. CDR3-region Arm-PCR and iRepertoire HTBI primers produced the TCR beta libraries. TCRdb processed the multiplex PCR reads anew with MiXCR; each CDR3 protein has one entry. The table has a few hundred thousand distinct CDR3 sequences, about a sixth seen once. This sample's time point: newly diagnosed GD, antithyroid drugs for less than 3 months. RNA from PBMCs was the source of the TCR library. The specimen was peripheral blood mononuclear cells (PBMCs), collected at new diagnosis, from a patient treated with antithyroid drugs. The receptors here all came from a female donor with Graves disease.

This clonotype was observed many times. This rearrangement joins TRBV5-1 to TRBJ2-2; D ambiguous. Trimming left V 4 bases short and J 2 bases short, with 6 bases between. Germline loops: CDR1 SGHRS, CDR2 YFSETQ. The CDR3 totals 13 residues. The CDR3 is CASSPVNTGELFF. The DNA for the CDR3 is TGCGCCAGCAGCCCTGTCAACACCGGGGAGCTGTTTTTT. Full variable domain (outside the CDR3, taken from reference TRBV5-1 and TRBJ2-2): KAGVTQTPRYLIKTRGQQVTLSCSPISGHRSVSWYQQTPGQGLQFLFEYFSETQRNKGNFPGRFSGRQFSNSRSEMNVSTLELGDSALYLCASSPVNTGELFFGEGSRLTVL.

As for this clonotype: Given a much more abundant clone one base away, this may be a read error. The rearrangement uses TRBV6-1 and TRBJ2-2; the match to TRBD2 covers 12 bases. The CDR3 runs 14 residues. Germline CDR1 is MNHNS and CDR2 is SASEGT. CDR3 amino acids: CASSQQLAGGEPFF. The CDR3 nucleotides read TGTGCCAGCAGTCAGCAACTAGCGGGAGGAGAGCCGTTTTTT.

This clonotype was observed many times. The chain is built from TRBV19 and TRBJ2-7, with TRBD2 matching 8 bases. The CDR3 consists of 14 residues. V lost 1 base to trimming and J lost 5 bases; unmatched junction nucleotides: 4. Germline V lookup: CDR1 LNHDA, CDR2 SQIVND (reference sequence). CDR3: CASSIAGGPHEQYF. As DNA, the CDR3 is TGTGCCAGTAGTATAGCGGGAGGGCCCCACGAGCAGTACTTC.

This clonotype was seen ten or more times. The chain carries TRBV7-9 and TRBJ2-7, with 9 bases lining up with TRBD2. The CDR3 has 17 residues. Germline V gene sequence: CDR1 SEHNR, CDR2 FQNEAQ (reference sequence). Losses at the gene ends were 0 bases for V and 0 bases for J; bases not matched to a gene: 6. CDR3 coding DNA: TGTGCCAGCAGCTTAGCATGGACTAGCGCGAGCTCCTACGAGCAGTACTTC. It yields the protein CASSLAWTSASSYEQYF.

There are many counts of this clonotype. The rearrangement links TRBV7-9 to TRBJ2-7; D not certain. Per germline, CDR1 SEHNR and CDR2 FQNEAQ (reference sequence). The CDR3 contains 14 residues. The V and J ends lost 3 bases and 6 bases respectively, with 15 bases between them. The CDR3 protein is CASSFGRSLREQYF. The DNA of the CDR3 is TGTGCCAGCAGCTTCGGCAGAAGCCTACGCGAGCAGTACTTC.

This clonotype was picked up many times. The chain carries TRBV20-1 and TRBJ1-4; D gene unclear. The V gene lost 5 bases and the J gene lost 3 bases, with 7 bases spanning the gap. Germline assignment: CDR1 DFQATT and CDR2 SNEGSKA (reference sequence). The CDR3 loop spans 12 amino acids. CDR3 in DNA: TGCAGTGCTTCGACCCCTAATGAAAAACTGTTTTTT. Protein sequence: CSASTPNEKLFF.

Many counts were recorded for this clonotype. The chain links TRBV10-3 to TRBJ1-1; D unresolved. Trimming shortened V by 2 bases and J by 2 bases, and 9 bases separated the two germline ends. The CDR3 has 14 amino acids. CDR1 is ENHRY, CDR2 SYGVKD, per germline. As DNA, the CDR3 is TGTGCCATCAGTGAGGGGCAGCTTAACACTGAAGCTTTCTTT. This gives the protein CAISEGQLNTEAFF.

This clonotype occurred once. The rearrangement uses TRBV10-2 and TRBJ2-3, with TRBD2 identical over 8 bases. The CDR3 consists of 15 residues. Germline trimming cut 10 bases from V and 4 bases from J; bases unmatched to any gene: 13. Germline-derived CDR1 and CDR2 are WSHSY and SAAADI. CDR3 DNA sequence: TGCGCCACCCTGACGACTAGCGTGTATCCAGATACGCAGTATTTT. Residues: CATLTTSVYPDTQYF.

In its sample, this clonotype was seen many times. The rearrangement links TRBV19 to TRBJ2-1; D unresolved. The V end was cut by 7 bases, the J end by 0 bases, with 7 bases between. Germline V gene data show CDR1 as LNHDA and CDR2 as SQIVND (reference sequence). This CDR3 is built from 13 residues. The chain's CDR3 is CASTRSSYNEQFF. The CDR3 nucleotides read TGTGCCAGTACCCGCAGCTCCTACAATGAGCAGTTCTTC.

This clonotype was seen repeatedly, ten times or more. The J gene is TRBJ2-7, the V gene TRBV24-1; possibly TRBD1 for D (5 bases). Deletions cut 3 bases from V and 0 bases from J, with 5 bases between. In germline, CDR1 is KGHDR, CDR2 SFDVKD. The CDR3 runs 13 residues. CDR3 DNA sequence: TGTGCCACCAGTGATCAGGGCTCCTACGAGCAGTACTTC. It is translated as CATSDQGSYEQYF.

This clonotype was picked up many times. The V call is TRBV28, the J call TRBJ1-3; D remains unclear. This CDR3 is built from 15 residues. V dropped 5 bases and J dropped 0 bases, with 11 bases sitting between them. Germline CDR1 is MDHEN and CDR2 is SYDVKM. CDR3 DNA: TGTGCCAGCAGTCCCACTGGTGGCTCTGGAAACACCATATATTTT. It encodes CASSPTGGSGNTIYF.

The rearrangement uses TRBV30 and TRBJ2-3, with 7 positions matching TRBD1. CDR1 and CDR2 from the germline V gene are GTSNPN and SVGIG (reference sequence). The CDR3 runs 14 residues. Trimming took 6 bases from V and 2 from J; bases not matched to a gene: 8. The CDR3 reads CACKTGVLTDTQYF. The CDR3 nucleotides are TGTGCCTGCAAAACAGGGGTCCTCACAGATACGCAGTATTTT.

This clonotype was recorded many times. The chain couples TRBV7-2 to TRBJ1-6; TRBD1 matches 8 bases. J lost 6 bases, V lost 2 bases, and 3 bases had no gene match. The germline CDR1 and CDR2 sequences are SGHTA and FQGNSA. This CDR3 has 15 amino acids. For the CDR3, the DNA is TGTGCCAGCAGCTTAATGGACAGGGCTAATTCACCCCTCCACTTT. Amino acid sequence: CASSLMDRANSPLHF.

This clonotype appeared many times. The chain couples TRBV19 to TRBJ1-2, with a weak D call TRBD1 (5 bases). The germline V gene has CDR1 LNHDA and CDR2 SQIVND (reference sequence). Trimming removed 0 bases at V and 3 bases at J, with 11 bases between. The length of the CDR3 is 15 residues. Here the CDR3 DNA reads TGTGCCAGTAGTATAGATGTTGACAGTGACTATGGCTACACCTTC. Encoded protein: CASSIDVDSDYGYTF.

This clonotype was picked up many times. This chain joins TRBV28 and TRBJ2-5; D not certain. The V end lost 6 bases, the J end lost 5 bases, and 10 bases lay between the germline ends. This CDR3 is 12 amino acids long. Per the germline V gene, CDR1 is MDHEN and CDR2 is SYDVKM. The CDR3 region has the DNA TGTGCCAGCAGCAAAATTGGGGAGACCCAGTACTTC. Translation gives CASSKIGETQYF.

This clonotype was counted between two and nine times. This sequence joins TRBV7-6 and TRBJ2-1; the match to TRBD2 covers 10 bases. The V gene's germline CDR1 is SGHVS and CDR2 FNYEAQ. The CDR3 is made up of 15 amino acids. With V trimmed by 5 bases and J by 6 bases, 7 bases remained unmatched. This CDR3 reads CASSPRLAGLNEQFF. The CDR3 nucleotides are TGTGCCAGCAGCCCTCGACTAGCGGGCCTCAATGAGCAGTTCTTC.

This clonotype was counted between two and nine times. The chain uses TRBV7-8 and TRBJ2-1; no definite D call. This CDR3 has 13 residues. Trimming took off 1 base at V and 12 bases at J, with 13 bases between the two ends. Germline V lookup: CDR1 SGHVS, CDR2 FQNEAQ. Here the CDR3 reads CASSLGTLVRQFF. In DNA, the CDR3 is TGTGCCAGCAGCTTAGGGACGTTAGTCCGGCAGTTCTTC. The variable domain in full, completed from reference TRBV7-8 and TRBJ2-1, reads GAGVSQSPRYKVAKRGQDVALRCDPISGHVSLFWYQQALGQGPEFLTYFQNEAQLDKSGLPSDRFFAERPEGSVSTLKIQRTQQEDSAVYLCASSLGTLVRQFFGPGTRLTVL.

This clonotype was found many times. The chain carries TRBV30 and TRBJ1-5; D call uncertain. Trimming took 3 bases from V and 1 from J, leaving 7 bases between them. Germline V lookup: CDR1 GTSNPN, CDR2 SVGIG (reference sequence). The CDR3 runs to 13 residues. The chain's CDR3 is CAWRDGSNQPQHF. In nucleotides, the CDR3 is TGTGCCTGGAGGGACGGAAGCAATCAGCCCCAGCATTTT.

The rearrangement uses TRBV18 and TRBJ1-6; D uncertain. The CDR3 runs 14 residues. Germline CDR1 and CDR2: KGHSH and LQKENI. Trimming removed 3 bases at V and 14 bases at J, with 17 bases between. DNA of the CDR3: TGTGCCAGCTCACCGGCGGGCCCGGGTGCGACCCTCCACTTT. The encoded protein is CASSPAGPGATLHF.

This clonotype was seen many times. The chain recombines TRBV7-8 with TRBJ1-2; D may be TRBD1 (6 bases). Germline lookup yields CDR1 SGHVS and CDR2 FQNEAQ. The CDR3 runs to 15 residues. With 2 bases removed from V and 1 base from J, the gap between germline ends came to 11 bases. The CDR3 nucleotides read TGTGCCAGCAGCTTATGGATGGACAGTAACTATGGCTACACCTTC. Its translation is CASSLWMDSNYGYTF.

This clonotype was picked up a small number of times. The gene calls are TRBV7-9 and TRBJ2-3; perhaps TRBD1 as D (6 bases). Trimming pared 1 base from V and 1 base from J, leaving 12 bases between. The CDR3 is 16 residues long. Germline CDR1 reads SEHNR; CDR2 reads FQNEAQ (reference sequence). The CDR3 region is CASSLGLQGGTDTQYF. The CDR3 nucleotides are TGTGCCAGCAGCTTAGGTCTACAGGGAGGCACAGATACGCAGTATTTT.

In its sample, this clonotype was seen a few times. The rearrangement uses TRBV6-1 and TRBJ2-3; 7 bases agree with TRBD2. Germline CDR1 MNHNS, CDR2 SASEGT. This CDR3 contains 12 residues. J gave up 0 bases and V 11 bases, and 2 bases lay outside the gene matches. The DNA of the CDR3 is TGTGCCGCAGCGGGGAGCACAGATACGCAGTATTTT. This sequence encodes CAAAGSTDTQYF.

The chain has TRBV9 and TRBJ2-1, with 10 nucleotides matching TRBD1. The J segment lost 3 bases and the V segment lost 3 bases, leaving 6 bases of the junction unmatched. Germline lookup yields CDR1 SGDLS and CDR2 YYNGEE. This CDR3 contains 16 residues. The chain's CDR3 is CASSAPRDRGYNEQFF. DNA for the CDR3: TGTGCCAGCAGCGCCCCTAGGGACAGGGGCTACAATGAGCAGTTCTTC.

This clonotype was found many times. The chain recombines TRBV2 with TRBJ1-2, with unresolved D. CDR3 length: 16 residues. The V gene lost 4 bases and the J gene lost 5 bases, with 20 bases spanning the gap. Germline V gene sequence: CDR1 SNHLY, CDR2 FYNNEI. CDR3: CASSATGRIGEYGYTF. In DNA form, the CDR3 reads TGTGCCAGCAGTGCGACGGGCAGAATAGGAGAGTATGGCTACACCTTC.

CDR3 in amino acids: CASSLSRDTYQPQHF. The CDR3 DNA sequence: TGTGCCAGCAGCCTGTCTAGGGACACTTACCAGCCCCAGCATTTT. V and J are TRBV12-3 or TRBV12-4 and TRBJ1-5; D might be TRBD1 (6 bases). The CDR3 is 15 amino acids. Trimming took off 6 bases at V and 7 bases at J, with 19 bases between the two ends.